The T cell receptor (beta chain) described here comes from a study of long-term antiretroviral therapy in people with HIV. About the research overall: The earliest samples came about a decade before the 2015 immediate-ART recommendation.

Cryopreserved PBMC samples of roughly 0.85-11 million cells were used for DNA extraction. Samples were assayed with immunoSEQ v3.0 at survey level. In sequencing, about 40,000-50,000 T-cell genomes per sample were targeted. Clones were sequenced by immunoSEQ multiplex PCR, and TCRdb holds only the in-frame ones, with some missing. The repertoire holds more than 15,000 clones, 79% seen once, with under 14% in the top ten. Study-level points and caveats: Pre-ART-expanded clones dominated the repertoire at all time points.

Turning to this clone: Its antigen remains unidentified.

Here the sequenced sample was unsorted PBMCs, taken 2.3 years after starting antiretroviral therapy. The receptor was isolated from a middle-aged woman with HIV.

Here the CDR3 DNA reads TGTGCCAGCAGCTCCGGTTCCCTTTTGGGCCCAGATACGCAGTATTTT. Protein product: CASSSGSLLGPDTQYF. V is TRBV7-2 and J is TRBJ2-3; D gene uncertain. This CDR3 has 16 amino acids. Germline assignment: CDR1 SGHTA and CDR2 FQGNSA. With 4 bases removed from V and 4 bases from J, the gap between germline ends came to 18 bases.